This T cell receptor beta chain was sequenced during a study of regulatory T cells in long-lasting Graves disease. Whole-study results and caveats: Persistent disease preferred TRBV28, TRBJ1-2 and TRBJ2-5; new disease, TRBV20-1 and TRBJ2-1.

TCR beta libraries were built with iRepertoire HTBI primers and Arm-PCR of CDR3 regions. MiXCR, run by TCRdb on the multiplex PCR reads, gives a single entry per CDR3 protein. The data show 550,000 to 600,000 distinct CDR3 sequences, roughly a sixth seen once. This clonotype was picked up many times. Its matching antigen is unknown. Germline-derived CDR1 and CDR2 are SGHAT and FQNNGV. The CDR3 spans 16 residues. Trimming cost V 5 bases and J 5 bases; bases outside gene matches: 9. Time point: newly diagnosed GD, antithyroid drugs for less than 3 months. From RNA extracted from PBMCs, the TCR library was made. These sequences were also reported in another study, on T cells in Graves' hyperthyroidism and ophthalmopathy. That source notes: HTBI primers were used for first-round RT-PCR of the TCR CDR3. Onset of ophthalmopathy came a median approximately 6.9 months after the model predicted it.

The chain carries TRBV11-2 and TRBJ2-5; TRBD2 matches at 12 bases. The clonotype originates from a man in his late teens or twenties with Graves disease. The starting material was peripheral blood mononuclear cells (PBMCs), obtained at new diagnosis, from a patient treated with antithyroid drugs. CDR3 protein: CASSPGLAGFGETQYF. CDR3 nucleotide sequence: TGTGCCAGCAGCCCAGGACTAGCGGGATTTGGGGAGACCCAGTACTTC.